Following are 6 T cell receptor beta chains from one sample sequenced in a study of T cells in Graves' hyperthyroidism and ophthalmopathy. Amplification of TCR beta CDR3 regions was performed using RNA transcripts as template. In the first-round RT-PCR of the TCR CDR3, the HTBI primer set was used. One entry per CDR3 protein, called by TCRdb with MiXCR from the multiplex PCR reads. Altogether about 560,000 distinct CDR3 sequences are present, 14% being singletons, with the ten largest covering 14%. The specimen sequenced was blood. These receptors all stem from a woman aged 40 to 50 with Graves' hyperthyroidism.

The rearrangement joins TRBV20-1 to TRBJ1-6; TRBD1 matches 7 bases. Germline lookup yields CDR1 DFQATT and CDR2 SNEGSKA (reference sequence). This CDR3 comprises 15 residues. The V segment lost 0 bases and the J segment 6 bases; nucleotides outside the gene matches: 5. CDR3 nucleotides: TGCAGTGCTAGAGATGGGACAGTGGCTAATTCACCCCTCCACTTT. This encodes CSARDGTVANSPLHF.

The rearrangement joins TRBV19 to TRBJ2-1, with TRBD2 matching 7 bases. After removal of 5 bases from V and 9 bases from J, the junction contained 10 bases not matched to a gene. The CDR3 is 14 amino acids. In germline, CDR1 is LNHDA, CDR2 SQIVND (reference sequence). The CDR3: CASSVSGRFSEQFF. DNA for the CDR3: TGTGCCAGTAGTGTTAGCGGGCGGTTTAGTGAGCAGTTCTTC. Using reference TRBV19 and TRBJ2-1 for the parts outside the CDR3, the full variable domain is DGGITQSPKYLFRKEGQNVTLSCEQNLNHDAMYWYRQDPGQGLRLIYYSQIVNDFQKGDIAEGYSVSREKKESFPLTVTSAQKNPTAFYLCASSVSGRFSEQFFGPGTRLTVL.

This chain joins TRBV29-1 and TRBJ2-1, with 11 bases lining up with TRBD2. Germline-derived CDR1 and CDR2 are SQVTM and ANQGSEA. V was pared by 1 base and J by 1 base, with 3 bases of the junction left unmatched. The CDR3 sequence is 16 residues long. CDR3 region: CSVEGLAGQSYNEQFF. The CDR3, as DNA: TGCAGCGTTGAAGGACTAGCGGGACAGTCCTACAATGAGCAGTTCTTC.

This clonotype came up many times. The chain has TRBV20-1 and TRBJ2-5, with 8 bases identical to TRBD2. With 4 bases clipped from V and 4 bases from J, the junction kept 5 bases outside the gene matches. Germline CDR1 DFQATT, CDR2 SNEGSKA (reference sequence). The CDR3 length is 13 residues. The CDR3 loop reads CSAKVGTRETQYF. In DNA form, the CDR3 reads TGCAGTGCTAAAGTTGGGACTAGAGAGACCCAGTACTTC.

The chain links TRBV7-8 to TRBJ2-3, with 9 positions matching TRBD2. The CDR3 consists of 18 residues. The germline gives CDR1 SGHVS, CDR2 FQNEAQ. V gave up 5 bases and J gave up 0 bases; unmatched junction bases: 12. The CDR3 DNA reads TGTGCCAGCAGCCTAACTACGGGACTAGCACCGAGCACAGATACGCAGTATTTT. It yields the protein CASSLTTGLAPSTDTQYF.

There are many counts of this clonotype. The chain couples TRBV5-1 to TRBJ2-3; D not resolved. With 4 bases removed from V and 2 bases from J, the gap between germline ends came to 11 bases. This CDR3 is 14 amino acids long. Per germline, CDR1 SGHRS and CDR2 YFSETQ. In DNA, the CDR3 is TGCGCCAGCAGCGGAGACCATTACACAGATACGCAGTATTTT. Encoded protein: CASSGDHYTDTQYF.